Many counts were recorded for the clone carrying this T cell receptor (beta chain). Its cognate antigen is unknown. TCRdb analysed the reads with MiXCR anew, one entry per CDR3 protein. The table has roughly 760,000 distinct CDR3 sequences, about a third seen once. CDR1 and CDR2 (germline): SGHVS, FQNEAQ. This CDR3 region has 15 residues. The V end lost 2 bases, the J end lost 1 base, and 12 bases lay between the germline ends. This record belongs to a study of T cell repertoires in cytomegalovirus infection. Study context: CMV infection plus the matching HLA type was flagged by public TCR beta signatures. General study findings and limits: The cumulative frequency of public TCR beta families identified carriers of CMV plus the relevant HLA.

The chain employs TRBV7-8 and TRBJ2-7; D is unclear. The receptor comes from a human donor in good health (CMV status not recorded). Some clones in this sample may be carry-over from other donors' samples. The sample was PBMCs. The CDR3 DNA reads as TGTGCCAGCAGCTTACGAGTTTCTATTTCCTACGAGCAGTACTTC. Protein: CASSLRVSISYEQYF.